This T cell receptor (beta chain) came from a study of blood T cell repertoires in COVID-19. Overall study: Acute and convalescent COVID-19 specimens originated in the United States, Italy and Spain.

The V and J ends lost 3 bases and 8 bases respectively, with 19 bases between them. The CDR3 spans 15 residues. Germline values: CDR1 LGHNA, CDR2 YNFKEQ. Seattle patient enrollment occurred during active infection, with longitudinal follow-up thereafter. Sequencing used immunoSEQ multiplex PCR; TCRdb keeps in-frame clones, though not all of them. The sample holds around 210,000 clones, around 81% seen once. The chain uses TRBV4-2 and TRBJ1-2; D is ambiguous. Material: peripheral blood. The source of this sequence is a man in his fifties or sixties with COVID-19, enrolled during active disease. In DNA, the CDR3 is TGTGCCAGCAGCCACCACGACCGAGATGAGGCCGGCTACACCTTC. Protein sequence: CASSHHDRDEAGYTF.